This T cell receptor (beta chain) was profiled in a study of T cell responses to AZD1222 COVID-19 vaccine. V was shortened by 2 bases and J by 1 base, with 11 bases between the two germline ends. The CDR3 spans 15 residues. Germline CDR1 reads LNHDA; CDR2 reads SQIVND (reference sequence). This clone showed up just once. What it binds is not known. Data came from immunoSEQ multiplex PCR; TCRdb stores just in-frame clones and leaves some out. The sample shows roughly 150,000 clones, 80% to 90% of them seen only once. The study, taken as a whole, reports: Nearly half of unique spike-specific TCRs reportedly avoided B.1.351 and B.1.1.7 mutated regions. Donors skewed white British and female; clonal diversity was possibly underestimated.

The clonotype comes from an adult who received the AZD1222 COVID-19 vaccine. The sample consisted of peripheral blood, taken 28 days after the second AZD1222 dose. The V call is TRBV19, the J call TRBJ1-1; D uncertain. The DNA of the CDR3 is TGTGCCAGTAGTATATACCTAATCGGGAACACTGAAGCTTTCTTT. Protein sequence: CASSIYLIGNTEAFF.